The clone carrying this T cell receptor beta chain was seen only once. The antigen remains undetermined. The germline CDR1 and CDR2 sequences are SNHLY and FYNNEI. Trimming took off 1 base at V and 2 bases at J, with 8 bases between the two ends. This CDR3 region has 14 residues. The table came from immunoSEQ multiplex PCR; TCRdb's copy has only in-frame clones and leaves some out. This sample has around 160,000 clones; less than 95% occur once, and the top ten carry about 0.6%. These data belong to a study of T cell responses to AZD1222 COVID-19 vaccine. Overall study findings and caveats: Among the donors, most were white British and more were female, and clonal diversity was possibly underestimated. Reportedly, nearly half the spike-specific TCRs target unmutated variant regions.

The chain joins TRBV2 to TRBJ1-2; D gene uncertain. This clonotype was sampled from an adult in good health. Sequences were derived from peripheral blood, sampled on day 0 of AZD1222 vaccination. The CDR3 region has the DNA TGTGCCAGCAGTGAAGGGGGAAGCAACTATGGCTACACCTTC. Its translation: CASSEGGSNYGYTF.